The next 12 T cell receptor beta chains were all read from a single sample in a study of prognosis after radiotherapy for stage I lung cancer. The genomic DNA TCR beta CDR3 region underwent two rounds of multiplex PCR. The use of primers specific to each TRBV and TRBJ gene characterized first-round PCR. One entry per CDR3 protein results from TCRdb running MiXCR on the multiplex PCR reads. The sample lists over 12,000 distinct CDR3 sequences; approximately 60% were seen once. Specimen: PBMCs, collected before or after stereotactic body radiation therapy (not recorded which). These receptors all stem from a donor of 50 years or more with non-small cell lung cancer.

This clonotype came up a few times. A junction end diverges from the germline sequence, so it may reflect a read error. The chain recombines TRBV28 with TRBJ2-7; 7 bases fit TRBD1. CDR1 MDHEN and CDR2 SYDVKM come from the germline V gene. This CDR3 contains 15 residues. The CDR3 here is CASRHRGDPSFEQYF. CDR3 DNA: TGTGCCAGCAGACACAGGGGAGACCCGTCCTTCGAGCAATACTTC. The full variable domain, completed using reference TRBV28 and TRBJ2-7, is DVKVTQSSRYLVKRTGEKVFLECVQDMDHENMFWYRQDPGLGLRLIYFSYDVKMKEKGDIPEGYSVSREKKERFSLILESASTNQTSMYLCASRHRGDPSFEQYFGPGTRLTVT.

The chain carries TRBV7-9 and TRBJ2-7; TRBD1 agrees at 10 bases. The CDR3 is 15 amino acids. Germline CDR1 SEHNR, CDR2 FQNEAQ (reference sequence). The trim removed 0 bases at V and 8 bases at J, leaving 7 bases unmatched. The CDR3 region has the DNA TGTGCCAGCAGCTTAGCCGGGACAGGGGACTATAAGCAGTACTTC. This gives the protein CASSLAGTGDYKQYF.

By its share, this clonotype is medium-sized. The chain recombines TRBV20-1 with TRBJ2-1, with a tentative D call TRBD2 (6 bases). Looked up from germline, CDR1 is DFQATT and CDR2 is SNEGSKA (reference sequence). The length of the CDR3 is 14 residues. V lost 5 bases to trimming and J lost 0 bases, with 11 bases between them. The CDR3 nucleotides read TGCAGTGCTGCTGGCGGGAACTCCTACAATGAGCAGTTCTTC. This sequence encodes CSAAGGNSYNEQFF.

The chain recombines TRBV20-1 with TRBJ1-3, with 7 nucleotides matching TRBD1. Germline V gene data show CDR1 as DFQATT and CDR2 as SNEGSKA (reference sequence). J was trimmed by 3 bases and V by 3 bases; bases with no gene match: 5. The CDR3 spans 14 residues. This CDR3 is CSASRGTVGNTIYF. The CDR3 region has the DNA TGCAGTGCTAGTAGGGGGACAGTTGGAAACACCATATATTTT.

The CDR3: CAWSIREKLFF. As DNA, the CDR3 is TGTGCCTGGAGTATCCGGGAGAAACTGTTTTTT. The chain employs TRBV30 and TRBJ1-4; D remains ambiguous. V lost 2 bases to trimming and J lost 11 bases, with 9 bases between them. Germline CDR1 reads GTSNPN; CDR2 reads SVGIG (reference sequence). The CDR3 loop spans 11 amino acids.

The gene calls are TRBV11-3 and TRBJ2-2, with 10 bases matching TRBD1. The CDR3 covers 15 residues. CDR1 is SGHNT, CDR2 YENEEA, per germline. V lost 4 bases and J lost 4; bases outside the gene matches: 3. Here the CDR3 reads CASSSGQGSTGELFF. CDR3 DNA: TGTGCCAGCAGCTCGGGACAGGGGTCCACCGGGGAGCTGTTTTTT.

The table lists this clonotype with many counts. The V and J genes are TRBV7-9 and TRBJ2-7; possibly TRBD1 or TRBD2 for D (5 bases each). Trimming took off 4 bases at V and 7 bases at J, with 14 bases between the two ends. The CDR3 spans 13 residues. The germline V gene encodes CDR1 SEHNR and CDR2 FQNEAQ (reference sequence). The CDR3 DNA sequence: TGTGCCAGCAGCTCTGTGGGGGTTCGGGAGCAGTACTTC. Translation gives CASSSVGVREQYF.

The rearrangement uses TRBV11-1 and TRBJ2-3, with a tentative D call TRBD1 (6 bases). The CDR3 runs to 13 residues. V gave up 1 base and J gave up 7 bases, with 9 bases separating them. Germline V gene sequence: CDR1 SGHAT, CDR2 FQDESV (reference sequence). CDR3: CASSLVGAYTQYF. In nucleotides, the CDR3 is TGTGCCAGCAGCTTAGTGGGGGCGTATACGCAGTATTTT.

The genes are TRBV9 and TRBJ2-7, with TRBD1 identical over 7 bases. The V gene's germline CDR1 is SGDLS and CDR2 YYNGEE. The CDR3 is 15 amino acids. J was trimmed by 2 bases and V by 4 bases; bases with no gene match: 9. The CDR3 sequence is CASSLRIGTAYEQYF. CDR3 bases: TGTGCCAGCAGCTTGAGGATCGGGACAGCCTACGAGCAGTACTTC.

About this clonotype itself: A read error is likely here: a far larger clone is one base away. J is TRBJ2-4 and V is TRBV27, with D possibly matching TRBD1 (6 bases). The J call may be incorrect, as the DNA end agrees better with TRBJ2-3. This CDR3 spans 14 amino acids. The germline V gene encodes CDR1 MNHEY and CDR2 SMNVEV (reference sequence). CDR3 nucleotides: TGTGTCAGCAGTCTGAGCAGGGGACCAGATACGCAGTATTTT. Translating gives CVSSLSRGPDTQYF.

For this clonotype: With a much larger clone just one base away, this may be a read error. The chain uses TRBV6-5 and TRBJ1-1; D gene ambiguous. This CDR3 contains 11 residues. Looked up from germline, CDR1 is MNHEY and CDR2 is SVGAGI. CDR3 loop: CASIYDQVAFF. The CDR3 DNA reads as TGTGCCAGCATTTACGATCAGGTAGCTTTCTTT.

This clonotype is judged medium-sized. The chain is built from TRBV28 and TRBJ2-7; 7 nucleotides match TRBD2. The V gene's germline CDR1 is MDHEN and CDR2 SYDVKM. The junction had 4 bases not matched to a gene; V was cut back by 5 bases and J by 3 bases. CDR3 length equals 13 residues. CDR3 amino acids: CASSLGLLYEQYF. CDR3 coding DNA: TGTGCCAGCAGTCTGGGACTACTCTACGAGCAGTACTTC.